Given below is one T cell receptor beta chain in context. The sample belongs to a study of blood T cell repertoires in COVID-19. This table comes from immunoSEQ multiplex PCR, and its TCRdb copy is limited to in-frame clones, with some not included. Altogether 150,000 or so clones are present, roughly 87% being singletons, with the ten largest covering roughly 7%. CDR1 is MDHEN and CDR2 is SYDVKM in the germline V gene. With 7 bases clipped from V and 1 base from J, the junction kept 3 bases outside the gene matches. The CDR3 consists of 14 residues. The clonotype originates from a woman in her fifties or sixties who had recovered from COVID-19. V gene TRBV28 combines with J gene TRBJ1-5; 8 bases agree with TRBD1. The sequenced material came from PBMCs or T cells enriched from blood (not recorded which). CDR3 sequence (DNA): TGTGCCAGCACCTACAGGGGGAGCAATCAGCCCCAGCATTTT. Its protein is CASTYRGSNQPQHF. Combining the CDR3 with reference TRBV28 and TRBJ1-5 gives the whole variable domain DVKVTQSSRYLVKRTGEKVFLECVQDMDHENMFWYRQDPGLGLRLIYFSYDVKMKEKGDIPEGYSVSREKKERFSLILESASTNQTSMYLCASTYRGSNQPQHFGDGTRLSIL.